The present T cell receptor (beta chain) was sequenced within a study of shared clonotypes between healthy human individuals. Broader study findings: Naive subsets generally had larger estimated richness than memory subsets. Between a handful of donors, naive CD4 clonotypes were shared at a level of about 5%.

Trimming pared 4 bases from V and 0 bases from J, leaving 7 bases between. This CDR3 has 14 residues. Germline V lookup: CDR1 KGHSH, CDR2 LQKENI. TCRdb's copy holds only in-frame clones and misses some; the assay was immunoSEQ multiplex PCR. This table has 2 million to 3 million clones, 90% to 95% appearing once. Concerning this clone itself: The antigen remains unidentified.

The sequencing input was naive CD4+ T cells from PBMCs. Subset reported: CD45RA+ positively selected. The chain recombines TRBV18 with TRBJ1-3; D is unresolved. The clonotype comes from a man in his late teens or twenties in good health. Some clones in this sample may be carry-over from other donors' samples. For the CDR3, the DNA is TGTGCCAGCTCACTCCAGAGCTCTGGAAACACCATATATTTT. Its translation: CASSLQSSGNTIYF.